This T cell receptor beta chain stems from a study of T-cell memory formation after mild COVID-19. One entry per CDR3 protein, called by TCRdb with MiXCR from the 5' RACE reads. The sample comprises under 250,000 distinct CDR3 sequences, more than 9% of which are singletons, and roughly 3.2% rests with the top ten. This clonotype was counted between two and nine times. There are 17 residues in the CDR3. Germline values: CDR1 SEHNR, CDR2 FQNEAQ (reference sequence). V was cut by 5 bases and J by 4 bases, with 23 bases left in between. The chain has TRBV7-9 and TRBJ1-2; the D gene is possibly TRBD1 (6 bases). This clonotype originated in a man younger than 30 who had mild COVID-19 (a few samples of this study predate the infection). Cell type and time point are not known. The sample comprised PBMCs or a T cell subset sorted from them (not recorded which). CDR3 residues: CASSLRNRDPTPYGYTF. The DNA of the CDR3 is TGTGCCAGCAGCCTACGGAACAGGGACCCTACCCCCTATGGCTACACCTTC.